The T cell receptor (beta chain) described here comes from a study of control samples from healthy donors and cancer patients. The CDR3 is made up of 13 amino acids. V was clipped by 11 bases and J by 1 base, with 11 bases between them. Germline CDR1 MDHEN, CDR2 SYDVKM. Assay used: immunoSEQ multiplex PCR; TCRdb lists only in-frame clones, some missing. Of about 63,000 clones in the sample, approximately 87% were seen once. The receptor comes from a woman aged 55 to 70 with lung cancer. The chain uses TRBV28 and TRBJ2-2; a weak D match, TRBD1 (6 bases). Sequenced: PBMCs. For the CDR3, the DNA is TGTGCCGCAAGGGGACAGAACACCGGGGAGCTGTTTTTT. Translating gives CAARGQNTGELFF. Together with reference TRBV28 and TRBJ2-2, the CDR3 gives the full variable domain: DVKVTQSSRYLVKRTGEKVFLECVQDMDHENMFWYRQDPGLGLRLIYFSYDVKMKEKGDIPEGYSVSREKKERFSLILESASTNQTSMYLCAARGQNTGELFFGEGSRLTVL.